This record concerns one TCR beta chain sequence. CDR3 size: 17 residues. Germline-derived CDR1 and CDR2 are MNHEY and SMNVEV (reference sequence). The V and J ends lost 0 bases and 0 bases respectively, with 9 bases between them. The sort gate was single viable CD3+CD4+CD8-CD45RO+ cells for memory CD4+ T cells. TCRdb's table, derived via immunoSEQ multiplex PCR, lists solely in-frame clones and lacks some. This sample has roughly 49,000 clones; 82% occur once, and the top ten carry under 0.65%. These data are taken from a study of memory CD4+ T cells and cytomegalovirus serostatus. Input material: memory CD4+ T cells from blood. The rearrangement links TRBV27 to TRBJ1-6, with unresolved D. The source is an adult in good health and CMV-seronegative. CDR3 loop: CASSLSDNYSYNSPLHF. The CDR3 coding sequence is TGTGCCAGCAGTTTATCTGACAACTACTCCTATAATTCACCCCTCCACTTT.